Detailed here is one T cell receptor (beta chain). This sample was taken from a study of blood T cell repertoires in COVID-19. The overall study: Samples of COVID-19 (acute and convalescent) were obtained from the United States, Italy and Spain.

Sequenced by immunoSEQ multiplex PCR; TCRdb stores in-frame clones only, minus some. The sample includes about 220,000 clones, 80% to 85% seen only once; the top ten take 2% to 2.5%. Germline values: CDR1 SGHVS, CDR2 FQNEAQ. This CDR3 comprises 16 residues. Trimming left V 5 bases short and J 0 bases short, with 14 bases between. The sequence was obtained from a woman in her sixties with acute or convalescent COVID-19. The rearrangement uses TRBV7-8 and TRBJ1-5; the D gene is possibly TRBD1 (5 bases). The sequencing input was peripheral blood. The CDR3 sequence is CASSRGAGYSNQPQHF. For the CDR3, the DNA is TGTGCCAGCAGCCGAGGGGCAGGTTATAGCAATCAGCCCCAGCATTTT. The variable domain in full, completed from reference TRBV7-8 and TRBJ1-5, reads GAGVSQSPRYKVAKRGQDVALRCDPISGHVSLFWYQQALGQGPEFLTYFQNEAQLDKSGLPSDRFFAERPEGSVSTLKIQRTQQEDSAVYLCASSRGAGYSNQPQHFGDGTRLSIL.